These T cell receptor beta chains were read from a single sample in a study of chemoradiotherapy in HPV16-positive cancers. Clones were read by immunoSEQ multiplex PCR, and TCRdb kept only the in-frame ones, dropping some. The repertoire holds thousands of clones, with 81% as singletons. The starting material was tumor tissue, obtained from a patient who underwent chemoradiotherapy. These receptors all stem from a human donor with HPV-associated anogenital cancer. Both conserved end residues are part of each CDR3. The D gene is left open where the match is weak. A row's size may be missing; if present it is once, few, many or a size class.

clone size,D gene,J gene,V gene,CDR3 length,CDR3 protein,CDR3 DNA
-,-,TRBJ2-5,TRBV5-4,12,CASSLGAETQYF,TGTGCCAGCAGCTTGGGGGCAGAGACCCAGTACTTC
-,-,TRBJ2-3,TRBV7-9,15,CASSYAGVVSDTQYF,TGTGCCAGCAGCTACGCAGGGGTGGTCTCAGATACGCAGTATTTT
-,TRBD1,TRBJ2-7,TRBV13,14,CASSARTGNYEQYF,TGTGCCAGCAGCGCCCGGACAGGGAACTACGAGCAGTACTTC
-,-,TRBJ1-1,TRBV11-3,13,CASSLGQNTEAFF,TGTGCCAGCAGCTTAGGCCAGAACACTGAAGCTTTCTTT
-,-,TRBJ2-2,TRBV10-1,16,CASSEVATWNTGELFF,TGCGCCAGCAGTGAGGTAGCTACCTGGAACACCGGGGAGCTGTTTTTT
-,-,TRBJ2-3,TRBV19,13,CASSIGLADTQYF,TGTGCCAGTAGTATAGGGCTAGCAGATACGCAGTATTTT
once,-,TRBJ2-2,TRBV7-2,14,CASSRQRNTGELFF,TGTGCCAGCAGCCGTCAGAGGAACACCGGGGAGCTGTTTTTT
-,-,TRBJ1-1,TRBV30,13,CAWSVSRDTEAFF,TGTGCCTGGAGTGTATCCCGAGACACTGAAGCTTTCTTT
few,-,TRBJ2-3,TRBV19,14,CASTRGASTDTQYF,TGTGCCAGTACTAGAGGGGCTAGCACAGATACGCAGTATTTT
once,-,TRBJ2-2,TRBV6-1,15,CASSVDGRGSGELFF,TGTGCCAGCAGTGTGGACGGGAGAGGGTCCGGGGAGCTGTTTTTT
few,-,TRBJ1-2,TRBV12-5,13,CASGLVRSDGYTF,TGTGCTAGTGGTTTGGTACGGTCAGACGGCTACACCTTC
-,TRBD1,TRBJ1-4,TRBV19,16,CASHTRDRGGDGELFF,TGTGCCAGCCACACCCGAGACAGGGGGGGAGATGGGGAACTGTTTTTT
-,-,TRBJ2-5,TRBV2,12,CASSVLGTTQYF,TGTGCCAGCAGTGTACTAGGGACGACCCAGTACTTC
once,TRBD2,TRBJ2-7,TRBV2,16,CASSADDERGGYEQYF,TGTGCCAGCAGCGCGGATGATGAGCGGGGGGGCTACGAGCAGTACTTC
-,-,TRBJ2-7,TRBV29-1,13,CSVEAPGLYEQYF,TGCAGCGTTGAAGCTCCGGGGCTCTACGAGCAGTACTTC
-,-,TRBJ2-2,TRBV11-3,15,CASSLGRAGTGELFF,TGTGCCAGCAGCTTAGGCAGGGCCGGCACCGGGGAGCTGTTTTTT
-,-,TRBJ1-2,TRBV6-1,15,CASTGGQGHGYGYTF,TGTGCCAGCACCGGAGGGCAGGGACACGGCTATGGCTACACCTTC
few,TRBD2,TRBJ2-1,TRBV12-5,17,CASGLVQLAGTYNEQFF,TGTGCTAGTGGTTTGGTACAGCTAGCGGGGACCTACAATGAGCAGTTCTTC
-,TRBD2,TRBJ2-3,TRBV6-4,16,CASSDQAGGSTDTQYF,TGTGCCAGCAGTGACCAAGCGGGGGGGAGCACAGATACGCAGTATTTT
-,TRBD1,TRBJ1-2,TRBV7-8,15,CASSLGDSRNYGYTF,TGTGCCAGCAGTCTAGGGGACAGTCGGAACTATGGCTACACCTTC
-,TRBD2,TRBJ2-7,TRBV7-2,16,CASSGPGGGAPYEQYF,TGTGCCAGCAGCGGACCGGGGGGAGGGGCCCCCTACGAGCAGTACTTC
once,-,TRBJ2-7,TRBV2,15,CASSAWQVLSYEQYF,TGTGCCAGCAGTGCTTGGCAGGTACTCTCCTACGAGCAGTACTTC
-,TRBD1,TRBJ2-3,TRBV12-5,15,CASGFGDSSTDTQYF,TGTGCTAGTGGGTTTGGGGACAGCTCCACAGATACGCAGTATTTT
-,TRBD1,TRBJ2-3,TRBV5-6,16,CASSLFQGAMADTQYF,TGTGCCAGCAGCTTGTTTCAGGGGGCAATGGCTGATACGCAGTATTTT
-,TRBD1,TRBJ1-3,TRBV11-3,15,CASSPGQGPGNTIYF,TGTGCCAGCAGCCCGGGACAGGGCCCTGGAAACACCATATATTTT
-,TRBD1,TRBJ1-5,TRBV28,18,CASSLLTGGDYSNQPQHF,TGTGCCAGCAGCCTTCTGACAGGGGGAGACTATAGCAATCAGCCCCAGCATTTT
few,-,TRBJ2-7,TRBV6-5,14,CASSARWGAYEQYF,TGTGCCAGCAGTGCCCGTTGGGGGGCCTACGAGCAGTACTTC
once,-,TRBJ2-3,TRBV5-1,15,CASSLGGAGADTQYF,TGCGCCAGCAGCTTGGGGGGGGCCGGGGCAGATACGCAGTATTTT
-,TRBD1,TRBJ1-2,TRBV9,16,CASSANDRGDNYGYTF,TGTGCCAGCAGTGCGAACGACAGGGGGGATAACTATGGCTACACCTTC
-,-,TRBJ1-3,TRBV19,17,CASSISGEVLSGNTIYF,TGTGCCAGTAGTATCTCGGGAGAAGTACTCTCTGGAAACACCATATATTTT
-,TRBD1,TRBJ1-2,TRBV7-3,15,CASSLTGTGPQGYTF,TGTGCCAGCAGCTTAACGGGGACAGGGCCGCAAGGCTACACCTTC
once,-,TRBJ1-2,TRBV29-1,11,CSVEGALGYTF,TGCAGCGTTGAAGGGGCTCTCGGCTACACCTTC
-,-,TRBJ2-2,TRBV19,16,CASTAQETGHFGELFF,TGTGCCAGTACCGCCCAGGAGACAGGACATTTCGGGGAGCTGTTTTTT
-,-,TRBJ2-5,TRBV30,12,CAWSPRPETQYF,TGTGCCTGGAGCCCACGACCGGAGACCCAGTACTTC
-,-,TRBJ2-3,TRBV28,15,CASTVGQGSTDTQYF,TGTGCCAGCACCGTGGGCCAGGGGAGCACAGATACGCAGTATTTT
few,-,TRBJ2-7,TRBV14,15,CASSQGLPGPYEQYF,TGTGCCAGCAGCCAAGGTCTCCCGGGGCCCTACGAGCAGTACTTC
-,TRBD2,TRBJ2-7,TRBV6-1,15,CASSGGASGAYEQYF,TGTGCCAGCAGTGGGGGGGCTAGCGGGGCCTACGAGCAGTACTTC
-,TRBD2,TRBJ2-7,TRBV9,14,CASSAGGGTYEQYF,TGTGCCAGCAGCGCCGGGGGGGGCACCTACGAGCAGTACTTC
few,TRBD2,TRBJ2-1,TRBV5-1,17,CASSSSPGTSSYNEQFF,TGCGCCAGCAGCTCATCCCCAGGGACTAGCTCCTACAATGAGCAGTTCTTC
-,-,TRBJ2-5,TRBV5-6,14,CASSLTGLRETQYF,TGTGCCAGCAGCTTGACCGGACTGCGGGAGACCCAGTACTTC
-,-,TRBJ1-1,TRBV10-1,14,CASSDSLGEYEAFF,TGCGCCAGCAGTGACTCCTTAGGAGAATATGAAGCTTTCTTT
-,-,TRBJ1-1,TRBV7-3,13,CASSLVLNTEAFF,TGTGCCAGCAGCTTAGTTTTGAACACTGAAGCTTTCTTT
-,-,TRBJ1-5,TRBV10-2,14,CASSDSGLNQPQHF,TGCGCCAGCAGTGACAGCGGACTCAATCAGCCCCAGCATTTT
-,-,TRBJ1-2,TRBV30,15,CAWSTTGLANYGYTF,TGTGCCTGGAGTACGACAGGACTAGCTAACTATGGCTACACCTTC